The clone carrying this T cell receptor (beta chain) was picked up many times. Antigen: not known. This sample was taken from a study of T cells in Graves' hyperthyroidism and ophthalmopathy. Amplification of TCR beta CDR3 regions was performed using RNA transcripts as template. Carried out on the TCR CDR3, a first-round RT-PCR used the HTBI primer set. MiXCR was run by TCRdb on the multiplex PCR reads, yielding one entry per CDR3 protein. The sample contains about 290,000 distinct CDR3 sequences, roughly 13% of which appear only once. Looked up from germline, CDR1 is LNHDA and CDR2 is SQIVND (reference sequence). This CDR3 contains 14 residues. Trimming left V 3 bases short and J 7 bases short, with 16 bases between. If no ophthalmopathy progression occurred within 18 months, Graves' hyperthyroidism was stable. Study results and limitations: Blood also contained most expanded thyroid clonotypes above 0.001. A model of 13 V-J pairs discriminated ophthalmopathy from stable hyperthyroidism. Ophthalmopathy got predicted by the model a median roughly six months before its onset.

The chain couples TRBV19 to TRBJ2-7; D uncertain. Material: blood. The clonotype originates from a woman in her thirties or forties with Graves' hyperthyroidism. The CDR3 here is CASSMDHGFGEQYF. In nucleotides, the CDR3 is TGTGCCAGTAGTATGGACCATGGGTTCGGGGAGCAGTACTTC.